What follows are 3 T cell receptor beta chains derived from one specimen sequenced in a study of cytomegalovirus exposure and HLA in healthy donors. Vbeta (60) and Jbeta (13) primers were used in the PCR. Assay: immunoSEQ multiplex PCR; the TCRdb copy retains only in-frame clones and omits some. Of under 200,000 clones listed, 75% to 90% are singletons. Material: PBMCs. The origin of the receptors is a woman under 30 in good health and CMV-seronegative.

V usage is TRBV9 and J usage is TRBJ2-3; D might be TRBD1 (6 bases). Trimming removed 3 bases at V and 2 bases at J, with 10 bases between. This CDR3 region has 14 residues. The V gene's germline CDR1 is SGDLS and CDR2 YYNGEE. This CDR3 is CASSARGNTDTQYF. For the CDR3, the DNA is TGTGCCAGCAGCGCAAGGGGGAACACAGATACGCAGTATTTT.

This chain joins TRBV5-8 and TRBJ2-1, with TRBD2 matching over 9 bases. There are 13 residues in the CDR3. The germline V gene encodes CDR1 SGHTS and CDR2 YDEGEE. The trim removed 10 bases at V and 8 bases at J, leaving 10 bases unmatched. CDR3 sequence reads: CALREGGFDEQFF. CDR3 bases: TGTGCCCTGCGGGAGGGAGGGTTCGATGAGCAGTTCTTC.

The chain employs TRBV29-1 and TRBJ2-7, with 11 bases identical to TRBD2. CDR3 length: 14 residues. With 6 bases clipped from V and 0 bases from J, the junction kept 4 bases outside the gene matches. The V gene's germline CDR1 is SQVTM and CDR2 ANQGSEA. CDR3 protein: CSVLAGVSSYEQYF. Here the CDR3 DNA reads TGCAGCGTACTAGCGGGGGTATCCTCCTACGAGCAGTACTTC.